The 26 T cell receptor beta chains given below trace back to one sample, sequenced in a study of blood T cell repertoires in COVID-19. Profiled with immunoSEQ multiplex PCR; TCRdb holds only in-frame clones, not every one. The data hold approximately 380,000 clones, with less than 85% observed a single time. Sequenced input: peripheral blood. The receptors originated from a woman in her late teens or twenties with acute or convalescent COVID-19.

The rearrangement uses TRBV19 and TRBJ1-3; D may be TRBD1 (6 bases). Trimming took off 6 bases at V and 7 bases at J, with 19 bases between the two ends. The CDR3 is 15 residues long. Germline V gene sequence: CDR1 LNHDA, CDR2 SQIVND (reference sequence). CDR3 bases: TGTGCCAGTAGGGACGTGTCAGGGGATGGTAACACCATATATTTT. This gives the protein CASRDVSGDGNTIYF.

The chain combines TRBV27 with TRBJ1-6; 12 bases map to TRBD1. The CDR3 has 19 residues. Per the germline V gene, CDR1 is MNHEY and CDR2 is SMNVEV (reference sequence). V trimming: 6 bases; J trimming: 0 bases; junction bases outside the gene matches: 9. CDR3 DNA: TGTGCCAGCAGACCACGGGACAGGGGGCAGAGCTCCTATAATTCACCCCTCCACTTT. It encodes CASRPRDRGQSSYNSPLHF.

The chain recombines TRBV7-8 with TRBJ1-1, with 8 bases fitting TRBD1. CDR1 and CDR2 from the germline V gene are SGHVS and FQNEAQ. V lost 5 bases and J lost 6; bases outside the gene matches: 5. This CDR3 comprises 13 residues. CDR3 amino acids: CASSAQQGAEAFF. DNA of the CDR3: TGTGCCAGCAGCGCGCAACAGGGGGCTGAAGCTTTCTTT. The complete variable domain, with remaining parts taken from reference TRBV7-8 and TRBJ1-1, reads GAGVSQSPRYKVAKRGQDVALRCDPISGHVSLFWYQQALGQGPEFLTYFQNEAQLDKSGLPSDRFFAERPEGSVSTLKIQRTQQEDSAVYLCASSAQQGAEAFFGQGTRLTVV.

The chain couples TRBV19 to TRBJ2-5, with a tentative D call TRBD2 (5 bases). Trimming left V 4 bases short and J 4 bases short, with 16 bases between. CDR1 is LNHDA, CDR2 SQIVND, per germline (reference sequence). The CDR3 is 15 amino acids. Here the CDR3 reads CASSSPSRMGETQYF. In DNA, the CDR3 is TGTGCCAGTAGTAGCCCTAGCAGGATGGGAGAGACCCAGTACTTC.

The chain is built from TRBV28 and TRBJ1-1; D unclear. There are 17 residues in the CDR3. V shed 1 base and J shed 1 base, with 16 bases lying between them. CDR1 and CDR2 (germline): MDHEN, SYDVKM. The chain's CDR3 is CASSLFAGLGENTEAFF. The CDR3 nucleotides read TGTGCCAGCAGTTTATTCGCGGGTCTCGGAGAGAACACTGAAGCTTTCTTT.

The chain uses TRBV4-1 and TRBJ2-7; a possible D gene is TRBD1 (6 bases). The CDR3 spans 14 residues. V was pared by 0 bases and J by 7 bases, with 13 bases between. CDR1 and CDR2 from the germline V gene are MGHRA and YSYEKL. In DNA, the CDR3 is TGCGCCAGCAGCCAAGAACAGGGTCTAGGGGAGCAGTACTTC. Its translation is CASSQEQGLGEQYF.

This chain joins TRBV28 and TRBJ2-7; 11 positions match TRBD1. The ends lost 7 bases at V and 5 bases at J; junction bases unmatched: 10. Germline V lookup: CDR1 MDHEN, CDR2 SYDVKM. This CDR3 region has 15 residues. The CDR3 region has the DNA TGTGCCAGCACTTTCCGGGGACAGGGGGGGAACGAGCAGTACTTC. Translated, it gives CASTFRGQGGNEQYF.

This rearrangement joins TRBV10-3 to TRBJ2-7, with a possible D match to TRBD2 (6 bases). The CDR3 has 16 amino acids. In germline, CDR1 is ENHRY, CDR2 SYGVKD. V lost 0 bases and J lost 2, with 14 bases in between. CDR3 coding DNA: TGTGCCATCAGTGAGTCGGGTGGAGGGAACCCCTACGAGCAGTACTTC. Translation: CAISESGGGNPYEQYF.

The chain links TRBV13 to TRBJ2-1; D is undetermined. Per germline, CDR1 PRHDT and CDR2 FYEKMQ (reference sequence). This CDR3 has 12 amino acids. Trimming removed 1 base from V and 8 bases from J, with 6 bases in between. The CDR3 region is CASSLAGDEQFF. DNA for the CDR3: TGTGCCAGCAGCTTAGCCGGAGATGAGCAGTTCTTC.

The CDR3 region is CATQGSERSYTF. DNA for the CDR3: TGTGCCACACAGGGATCTGAGAGGAGCTACACCTTC. V is TRBV3-1 (or the pseudogene TRBV3-2) and J is TRBJ1-2; the D gene is possibly TRBD1 (6 bases). Trimming took 10 bases from V and 9 from J, leaving 18 bases between them. The CDR3 length is 12 residues. Germline CDR1 and CDR2: LGHDT and YNNKEL (reference sequence).

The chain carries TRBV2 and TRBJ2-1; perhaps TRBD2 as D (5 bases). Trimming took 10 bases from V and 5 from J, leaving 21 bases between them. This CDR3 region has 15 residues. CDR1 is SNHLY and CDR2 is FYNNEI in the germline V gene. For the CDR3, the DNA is TGTGCCATCGTCGAAGGGAGCTTGGACGACAATGAGCAGTTCTTC. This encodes CAIVEGSLDDNEQFF.

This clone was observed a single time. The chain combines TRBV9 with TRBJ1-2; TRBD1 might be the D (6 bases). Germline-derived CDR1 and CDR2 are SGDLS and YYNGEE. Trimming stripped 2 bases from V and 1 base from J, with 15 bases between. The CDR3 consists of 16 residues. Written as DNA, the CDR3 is TGTGCCAGCAGCGTGGGGGAGGGCAGGGGTAACTATGGCTACACCTTC. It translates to CASSVGEGRGNYGYTF.

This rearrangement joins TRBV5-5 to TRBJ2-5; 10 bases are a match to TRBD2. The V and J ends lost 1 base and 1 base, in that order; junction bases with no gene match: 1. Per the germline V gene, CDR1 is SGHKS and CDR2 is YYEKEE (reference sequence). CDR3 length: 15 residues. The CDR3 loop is CASSLPSGGQETQYF. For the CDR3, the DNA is TGTGCCAGCAGCTTGCCTAGCGGGGGCCAAGAGACCCAGTACTTC.

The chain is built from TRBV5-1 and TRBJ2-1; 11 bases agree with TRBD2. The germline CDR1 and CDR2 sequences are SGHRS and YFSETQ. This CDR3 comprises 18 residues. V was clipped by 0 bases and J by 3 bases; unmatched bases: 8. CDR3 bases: TGCGCCAGCAGCTTGGCCTTAACTAGCGGGGGAGACTACAATGAGCAGTTCTTC. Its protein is CASSLALTSGGDYNEQFF.

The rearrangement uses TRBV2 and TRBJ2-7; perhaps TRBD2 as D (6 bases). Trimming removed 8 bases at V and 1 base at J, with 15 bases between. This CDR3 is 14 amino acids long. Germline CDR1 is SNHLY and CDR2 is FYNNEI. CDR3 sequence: CASGGRLGSYEQYF. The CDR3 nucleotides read TGTGCCAGCGGTGGGAGGTTAGGGTCCTACGAGCAGTACTTC. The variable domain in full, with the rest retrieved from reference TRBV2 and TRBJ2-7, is EPEVTQTPSHQVTQMGQEVILRCVPISNHLYFYWYRQILGQKVEFLVSFYNNEISEKSEIFDDQFSVERPDGSNFTLKIRSTKLEDSAMYFCASGGRLGSYEQYFGPGTRLTVT.

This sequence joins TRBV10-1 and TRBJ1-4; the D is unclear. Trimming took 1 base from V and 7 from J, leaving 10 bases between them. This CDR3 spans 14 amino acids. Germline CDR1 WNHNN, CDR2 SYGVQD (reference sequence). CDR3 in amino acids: CASSEYPRGEKLFF. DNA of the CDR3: TGCGCCAGCAGTGAGTACCCTCGGGGTGAAAAACTGTTTTTT.

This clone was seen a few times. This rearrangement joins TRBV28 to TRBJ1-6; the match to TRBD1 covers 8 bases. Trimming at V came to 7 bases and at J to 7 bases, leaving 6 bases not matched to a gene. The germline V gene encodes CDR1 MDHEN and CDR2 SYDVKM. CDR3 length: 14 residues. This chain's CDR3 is CASTLTGENSPLHF. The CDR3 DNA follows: TGTGCCAGCACCCTGACAGGGGAAAATTCACCCCTCCACTTT.

The CDR3 DNA reads TGTGCCAGCAGCTTAGGGGGGACAGGGGATGGGCAGCCCCAGCATTTT. It encodes CASSLGGTGDGQPQHF. The chain carries TRBV7-2 and TRBJ1-5; 10 nucleotides line up with TRBD1. Germline V lookup: CDR1 SGHTA, CDR2 FQGNSA. Unmatched junction bases numbered 7, after V lost 1 base and J lost 7 bases. The CDR3 extends over 16 amino acids.

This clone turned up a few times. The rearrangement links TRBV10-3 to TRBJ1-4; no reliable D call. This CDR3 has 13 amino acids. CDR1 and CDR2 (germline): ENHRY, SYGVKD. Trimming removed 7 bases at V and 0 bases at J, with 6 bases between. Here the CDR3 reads CAIKEATNEKLFF. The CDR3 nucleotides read TGTGCCATCAAGGAGGCAACTAATGAAAAACTGTTTTTT.

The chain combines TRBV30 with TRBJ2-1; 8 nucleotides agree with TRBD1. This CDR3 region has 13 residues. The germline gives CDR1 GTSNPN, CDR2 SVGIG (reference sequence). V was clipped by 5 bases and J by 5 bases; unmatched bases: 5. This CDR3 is CAWGQGTNNEQFF. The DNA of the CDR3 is TGTGCCTGGGGACAGGGAACGAACAATGAGCAGTTCTTC. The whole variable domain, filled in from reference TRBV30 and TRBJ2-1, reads SQTIHQWPATLVQPVGSPLSLECTVEGTSNPNLYWYRQAAGRGLQLLFYSVGIGQISSEVPQNLSASRPQDRQFILSSKKLLLSDSGFYLCAWGQGTNNEQFFGPGTRLTVL.

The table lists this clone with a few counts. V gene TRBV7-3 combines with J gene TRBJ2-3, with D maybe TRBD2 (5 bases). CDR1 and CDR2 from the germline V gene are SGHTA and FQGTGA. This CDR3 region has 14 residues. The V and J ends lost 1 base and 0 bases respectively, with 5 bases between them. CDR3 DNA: TGTGCCAGCAGCTTAATAGCGAGCACAGATACGCAGTATTTT. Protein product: CASSLIASTDTQYF.

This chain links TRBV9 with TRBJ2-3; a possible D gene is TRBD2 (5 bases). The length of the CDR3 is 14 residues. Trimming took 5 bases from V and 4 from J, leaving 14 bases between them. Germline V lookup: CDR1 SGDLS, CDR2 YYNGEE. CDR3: CASREAGMADTQYF. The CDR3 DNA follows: TGTGCCAGCAGGGAGGCTGGGATGGCAGATACGCAGTATTTT.

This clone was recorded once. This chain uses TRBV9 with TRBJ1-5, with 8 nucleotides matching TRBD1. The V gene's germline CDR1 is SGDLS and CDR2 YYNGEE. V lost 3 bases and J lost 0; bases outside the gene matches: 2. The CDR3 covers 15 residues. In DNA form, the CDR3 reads TGTGCCAGCAGCGCGACAGGGGCTAGCAATCAGCCCCAGCATTTT. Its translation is CASSATGASNQPQHF. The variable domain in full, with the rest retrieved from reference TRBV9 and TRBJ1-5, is DSGVTQTPKHLITATGQRVTLRCSPRSGDLSVYWYQQSLDQGLQFLIQYYNGEERAKGNILERFSAQQFPDLHSELNLSSLELGDSALYFCASSATGASNQPQHFGDGTRLSIL.

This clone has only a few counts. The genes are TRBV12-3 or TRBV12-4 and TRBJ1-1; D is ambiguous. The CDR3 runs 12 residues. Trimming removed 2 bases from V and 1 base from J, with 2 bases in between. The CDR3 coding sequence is TGTGCCAGCAGTTTACAGAACACTGAAGCTTTCTTT. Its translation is CASSLQNTEAFF.

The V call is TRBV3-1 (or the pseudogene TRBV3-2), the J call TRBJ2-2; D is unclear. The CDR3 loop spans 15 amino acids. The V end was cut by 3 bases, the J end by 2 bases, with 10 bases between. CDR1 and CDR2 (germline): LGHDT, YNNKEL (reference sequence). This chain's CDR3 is CASSQAAANTGELFF. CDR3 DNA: TGTGCCAGCAGCCAGGCGGCCGCTAACACCGGGGAGCTGTTTTTT.

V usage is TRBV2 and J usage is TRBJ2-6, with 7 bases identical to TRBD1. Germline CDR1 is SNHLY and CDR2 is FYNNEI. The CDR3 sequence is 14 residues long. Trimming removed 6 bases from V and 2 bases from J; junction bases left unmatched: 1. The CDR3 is CASRDRAGANVLTF. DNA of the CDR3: TGTGCCAGCAGAGACAGGGCTGGGGCCAACGTCCTGACTTTC.